This TCR beta chain is drawn from a study of cytomegalovirus exposure and HLA in healthy donors. Trimming removed 4 bases at V and 2 bases at J, with 15 bases between. The CDR3 is 15 amino acids. Germline loops: CDR1 SGHRS, CDR2 YFSETQ. TCRdb's copy holds only in-frame clones and misses some; the assay was immunoSEQ multiplex PCR. Among 150,000 to 200,000 clones listed, 86% were seen once. This clone was seen a single time. Antigen unknown. The study's findings and limits: As was reported, the classifier diagnosed cytomegalovirus status with high specificity and sensitivity.

The rearrangement links TRBV5-1 to TRBJ2-5; TRBD1 or TRBD2 may be the D gene (5 bases each). The sequence derives from a woman aged 25-40 years in good health and CMV-seronegative. The material sequenced was PBMCs. CDR3 in amino acids: CASSSTGATQETQYF. The CDR3 region has the DNA TGCGCCAGCAGCAGTACCGGGGCCACTCAAGAGACCCAGTACTTC.